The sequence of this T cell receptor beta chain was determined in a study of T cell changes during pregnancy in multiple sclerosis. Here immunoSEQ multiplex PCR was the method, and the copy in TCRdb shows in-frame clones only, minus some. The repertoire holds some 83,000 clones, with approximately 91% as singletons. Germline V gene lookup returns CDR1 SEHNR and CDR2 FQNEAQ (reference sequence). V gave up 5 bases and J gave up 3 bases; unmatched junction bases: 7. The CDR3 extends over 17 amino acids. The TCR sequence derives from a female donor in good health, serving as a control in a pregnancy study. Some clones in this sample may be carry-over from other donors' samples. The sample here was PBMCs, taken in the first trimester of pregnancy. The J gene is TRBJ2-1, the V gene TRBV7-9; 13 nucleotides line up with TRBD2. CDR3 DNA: TGTGCCAGCAGCCTGAGGACTAGCGGGAGAATCTACAATGAGCAGTTCTTC. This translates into CASSLRTSGRIYNEQFF. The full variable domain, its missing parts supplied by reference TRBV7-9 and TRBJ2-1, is DTGVSQNPRHKITKRGQNVTFRCDPISEHNRLYWYRQTLGQGPEFLTYFQNEAQLEKSRLLSDRFSAERPKGSFSTLEIQRTEQGDSAMYLCASSLRTSGRIYNEQFFGPGTRLTVL.